The 26 T cell receptor beta chains presented below share a single source sample, sequenced in a study of neurological immune-mediated disorders. TCRdb used MiXCR to reprocess the 5' RACE reads, holding one entry per CDR3 protein. The sample holds roughly 90,000 distinct CDR3 sequences, approximately 3.5% seen once. The sample comprised PBMCs. Every receptor here comes from a woman aged 45-65 years with multiple sclerosis.

This clonotype showed up many times. The rearrangement uses TRBV20-1 and TRBJ1-1; D might be TRBD1 (5 bases). The germline V gene has CDR1 DFQATT and CDR2 SNEGSKA (reference sequence). The CDR3 sequence is 21 residues long. The V and J ends lost 1 base and 0 bases respectively, with 30 bases between them. This CDR3 reads CSARVIPLSRRDRSMNTEAFF. As DNA, the CDR3 is TGCAGTGCTAGAGTCATCCCTTTAAGCCGAAGAGACAGAAGCATGAACACTGAAGCTTTCTTT.

This clonotype was picked up many times. The chain has TRBV19 and TRBJ2-3; D gene unclear. This CDR3 is built from 11 residues. V lost 8 bases, J lost 6 bases, and 9 bases lay in between. Germline V CDR1 and CDR2: LNHDA, SQIVND (reference sequence). Here the CDR3 DNA reads TGTGCCAGTCTTATGGGGGATACGCAGTATTTT. Translated, it gives CASLMGDTQYF.

This clonotype has ten or more counts. J is TRBJ1-1 and V is TRBV20-1; 10 nucleotides align to TRBD1. The CDR3 totals 14 residues. Germline-derived CDR1 and CDR2 are DFQATT and SNEGSKA (reference sequence). The junction had 8 bases not matched to a gene; V was cut back by 3 bases and J by 7 bases. As DNA, the CDR3 is TGCAGTGCTAGTAGGGGACAGGGGAGGTTTGAAGCTTTCTTT. Translating it yields CSASRGQGRFEAFF.

This clonotype was detected ten times or more. The chain links TRBV7-2 to TRBJ2-1; 8 nucleotides agree with TRBD1. Germline V CDR1 and CDR2: SGHTA, FQGNSA. This CDR3 comprises 16 residues. Trimming at V came to 4 bases and at J to 4 bases, leaving 9 bases not matched to a gene. The CDR3 protein is CASSSQQGGGYNEQFF. The CDR3 coding sequence is TGTGCCAGCAGCTCCCAACAGGGGGGCGGTTACAATGAGCAGTTCTTC.

This clonotype was seen many times. Its ends do not fully match the called genes, so a read error is possible. This chain's CDR3 is CSARGRTGNAGELFF. The CDR3 DNA reads as TGCAGTGCTAGAGGCCGGACAGGGAACGCCGGGGAGCTGTTTTTT. The chain carries TRBV20-1 and TRBJ2-2; 8 bases match TRBD1. The CDR3 sequence is 15 residues long. Germline CDR1 DFQATT, CDR2 SNEGSKA (reference sequence).

This clonotype was observed at least ten times. The chain joins TRBV25-1 to TRBJ1-5, with a tentative D call TRBD1 (5 bases). The V gene's germline CDR1 is MGHDK and CDR2 SYGVNS. This CDR3 is 14 amino acids long. Trimming pared 5 bases from V and 3 bases from J, leaving 11 bases between. In DNA, the CDR3 is TGTGCCAGCAGTTTCGGCGGACACAATCAGCCCCAGCATTTT. Encoded protein: CASSFGGHNQPQHF.

This clonotype came up many times. This chain joins TRBV2 and TRBJ2-2, with TRBD2 identical over 8 bases. Germline V gene sequence: CDR1 SNHLY, CDR2 FYNNEI. The trim removed 9 bases at V and 7 bases at J, leaving 4 bases unmatched. The CDR3 extends over 12 amino acids. This CDR3 is CASSGANGELFF. The DNA of the CDR3 is TGTGCCAGTAGCGGGGCTAACGGGGAGCTGTTTTTT.

This clonotype came up many times. V usage is TRBV6-4 and J usage is TRBJ2-1; TRBD2 agrees at 8 bases. The length of the CDR3 is 15 residues. The V gene end was trimmed by 3 bases and the J gene end by 4 bases; junction bases not matched to a gene: 5. Per germline, CDR1 MRHNA and CDR2 SNTAGT. This CDR3 reads CASSEEAGAYNEQFF. The CDR3 DNA follows: TGTGCCAGCAGTGAAGAAGCGGGGGCTTACAATGAGCAGTTCTTC.

There are many counts of this clonotype. The chain is built from TRBV7-8 and TRBJ2-1; D is possibly TRBD1 (6 bases). The CDR3 has 15 residues. Trimming took 2 bases from V and 3 from J, leaving 11 bases between them. Germline lookup yields CDR1 SGHVS and CDR2 FQNEAQ. The CDR3 nucleotides read TGTGCCAGCAGCTTATTGGGGGCAGGCTACAATGAGCAGTTCTTC. Translating gives CASSLLGAGYNEQFF.

This clonotype was seen at least ten times. The chain carries TRBV3-1 and TRBJ2-1, with D unresolved. This CDR3 has 12 residues. The V end lost 1 base, the J end lost 8 bases, and 6 bases lay between the germline ends. Germline loops: CDR1 LGHDT, CDR2 YNNKEL (reference sequence). In DNA, the CDR3 is TGTGCCAGCAGCCAAGCTAAATATGAGCAGTTCTTC. Protein: CASSQAKYEQFF.

This clonotype has at least ten counts. This chain uses TRBV12-3 or TRBV12-4 with TRBJ2-3; no clear D. The CDR3 has 12 residues. V gave up 7 bases and J gave up 1 base, with 6 bases separating them. CDR3: CASNMGTDTQYF. CDR3 sequence (DNA): TGTGCCAGCAACATGGGCACAGATACGCAGTATTTT.

This clonotype was seen once. This sequence may be a read error, since a much larger clone differs from it by one base. V and J are TRBV7-9 and TRBJ1-3, with D possibly TRBD1 on 6 matching bases. Germline V CDR1 and CDR2: SEHNR, FQNEAQ (reference sequence). CDR3 length equals 16 residues. CDR3: CASSSGFRGSGKTIYF. CDR3 DNA sequence: TGTGCCAGCAGCTCAGGGTTCAGGGGCTCTGGAAAAACCATATATTTT.

Ten or more counts support this clonotype. The chain employs TRBV5-1 and TRBJ2-5; D is uncertain. The CDR3 is 14 amino acids. Germline V gives CDR1 SGHRS, CDR2 YFSETQ. V gave up 4 bases and J gave up 4 bases, with 14 bases separating them. The CDR3 protein is CASSPLERRETQYF. The CDR3 DNA follows: TGCGCCAGCAGCCCCCTAGAAAGGAGAGAGACCCAGTACTTC. The full variable domain, with the rest looked up from reference TRBV5-1 and TRBJ2-5, is KAGVTQTPRYLIKTRGQQVTLSCSPISGHRSVSWYQQTPGQGLQFLFEYFSETQRNKGNFPGRFSGRQFSNSRSEMNVSTLELGDSALYLCASSPLERRETQYFGPGTRLLVL.

This clonotype was seen ten or more times. The genes are TRBV5-1 and TRBJ1-1, with D perhaps matching TRBD1 (5 bases). Trimming cost V 3 bases and J 11 bases, with 14 bases left between them. CDR1 SGHRS and CDR2 YFSETQ come from the germline V gene. The CDR3 contains 12 residues. The CDR3 nucleotides read TGCGCCAGCAGCTCCTCAGGGTGGGGGGCTTTCTTT. It encodes CASSSSGWGAFF.

This clonotype was seen repeatedly, ten times or more. The chain couples TRBV5-6 to TRBJ1-1; D is possibly TRBD1 (6 bases). V was clipped by 3 bases and J by 3 bases, with 12 bases between them. This CDR3 is built from 14 residues. Germline CDR1 reads SGHDT; CDR2 reads YYEEEE. DNA for the CDR3: TGTGCCAGCAGCTCCGGACAGTACGACACTGAAGCTTTCTTT. Amino acids: CASSSGQYDTEAFF.

Points on this clonotype: A read error may be the cause here, since a much bigger clone is one base away. This chain links TRBV7-8 with TRBJ2-7; D not certain. The V and J ends lost 2 bases and 6 bases respectively, with 11 bases between them. The CDR3 covers 13 residues. The germline CDR1 and CDR2 sequences are SGHVS and FQNEAQ. CDR3 sequence reads: CASSLFEGIEQYF. CDR3 DNA sequence: TGTGCCAGCAGCTTATTTGAAGGGATCGAGCAGTACTTC.

In its sample, this clonotype was seen a few times. This chain uses TRBV19 with TRBJ1-1; D gene ambiguous. Germline V lookup: CDR1 LNHDA, CDR2 SQIVND (reference sequence). This CDR3 comprises 12 residues. Trimming took off 3 bases at V and 8 bases at J, with 10 bases between the two ends. This CDR3 reads CASSMGQTEAFF. DNA of the CDR3: TGTGCCAGTAGTATGGGCCAGACAGAAGCTTTCTTT.

The table lists this clonotype with many counts. This chain links TRBV10-3 with TRBJ1-1; possible D gene TRBD1, 5 bases. The CDR3 consists of 15 residues. Per the germline V gene, CDR1 is ENHRY and CDR2 is SYGVKD. Trimming shortened V by 4 bases and J by 1 base, and 13 bases separated the two germline ends. The CDR3 bases are TGTGCCATCAGTGGGGGGTCCACACCGAACACTGAAGCTTTCTTT. Translated: CAISGGSTPNTEAFF.

This clonotype was recorded at least ten times. The chain uses TRBV7-8 and TRBJ2-7; D gene ambiguous. CDR1 is SGHVS, CDR2 FQNEAQ, per germline. This CDR3 spans 15 amino acids. Trimming removed 5 bases from V and 6 bases from J, with 20 bases in between. The CDR3 region is CASSPKTAGSGEQYF. In DNA form, the CDR3 reads TGTGCCAGCAGCCCAAAGACCGCAGGTTCCGGCGAGCAGTACTTC. Together with reference TRBV7-8 and TRBJ2-7, the CDR3 gives the full variable domain: GAGVSQSPRYKVAKRGQDVALRCDPISGHVSLFWYQQALGQGPEFLTYFQNEAQLDKSGLPSDRFFAERPEGSVSTLKIQRTQQEDSAVYLCASSPKTAGSGEQYFGPGTRLTVT.

This clonotype has at least ten counts. V gene TRBV3-1 combines with J gene TRBJ2-2; 7 bases are a match to TRBD1. The length of the CDR3 is 12 residues. With 2 bases clipped from V and 13 bases from J, the junction kept 4 bases outside the gene matches. Per the germline V gene, CDR1 is LGHDT and CDR2 is YNNKEL (reference sequence). The CDR3 here is CASSQRDRALFF. The CDR3 coding sequence is TGTGCCAGCAGCCAAAGGGACAGAGCGCTGTTTTTT.

This clonotype has a handful of counts. The CDR3 carries no conserved terminal phenylalanine or tryptophan, so it likely arises from a read error. The CDR3: CASSQGLMEETQYN. The DNA of the CDR3 is TGTGCCAGCAGCCAAGGGCTAATGGAGGAGACCCAGTACAAC. The chain is built from TRBV12-3 or TRBV12-4 and TRBJ2-5, with unresolved D. This CDR3 comprises 14 residues. Trimming took 6 bases from V and 5 from J, leaving 16 bases between them.

This clonotype has ten or more counts. The chain uses TRBV5-6 and TRBJ2-7; TRBD1 matches 9 bases. V was pared by 0 bases and J by 7 bases, with 8 bases of the junction left unmatched. Germline CDR1 SGHDT, CDR2 YYEEEE. This CDR3 spans 15 amino acids. The CDR3 region is CASSLVGQGPGEQYF. The CDR3 bases are TGTGCCAGCAGCTTGGTAGGACAGGGGCCGGGTGAGCAGTACTTC. Full variable domain (remainder filled in from reference TRBV5-6 and TRBJ2-7): DAGVTQSPTHLIKTRGQQVTLRCSPKSGHDTVSWYQQALGQGPQFIFQYYEEEERQRGNFPDRFSGHQFPNYSSELNVNALLLGDSALYLCASSLVGQGPGEQYFGPGTRLTVT.

This clonotype was observed many times. The J gene is TRBJ2-3, the V gene TRBV12-3 or TRBV12-4; no clear D. The V end was cut by 4 bases, the J end by 6 bases, with 11 bases between. This CDR3 is built from 13 residues. Written as DNA, the CDR3 is TGTGCCAGCAGTTCCCTCTTGGTTGATACGCAGTATTTT. This gives the protein CASSSLLVDTQYF.

This clonotype has a count of ten or more. The rearrangement links TRBV27 to TRBJ2-7; D is possibly TRBD1 (5 bases). V gave up 8 bases and J gave up 1 base, with 12 bases separating them. Germline V gives CDR1 MNHEY, CDR2 SMNVEV (reference sequence). The CDR3 has 13 residues. CDR3 sequence (DNA): TGTGCCAGCGGCCCAGGGTTTTCCTACGAGCAGTACTTC. Its translation: CASGPGFSYEQYF.

This clonotype has a count of ten or more. This chain connects TRBV5-5 to TRBJ2-1; D call uncertain. The V end was cut by 0 bases, the J end by 3 bases, with 13 bases between. From germline, CDR1 is SGHKS and CDR2 YYEKEE (reference sequence). This CDR3 contains 16 residues. The CDR3 nucleotides read TGTGCCAGCAGCTTGGCCCCGGAACAAAGCTACAATGAGCAGTTCTTC. Translating gives CASSLAPEQSYNEQFF. Full variable domain (missing parts from reference TRBV5-5 and TRBJ2-1): DAGVTQSPTHLIKTRGQQVTLRCSPISGHKSVSWYQQVLGQGPQFIFQYYEKEERGRGNFPDRFSARQFPNYSSELNVNALLLGDSALYLCASSLAPEQSYNEQFFGPGTRLTVL.

This clonotype has at least ten counts. The chain uses TRBV5-6 and TRBJ2-5; D is uncertain. This CDR3 comprises 13 residues. Trimming left V 3 bases short and J 4 bases short, with 10 bases between. Germline-derived CDR1 and CDR2 are SGHDT and YYEEEE. This CDR3 is CASSSRPRETQYF. The DNA of the CDR3 is TGTGCCAGCAGCTCCCGTCCGCGAGAGACCCAGTACTTC.